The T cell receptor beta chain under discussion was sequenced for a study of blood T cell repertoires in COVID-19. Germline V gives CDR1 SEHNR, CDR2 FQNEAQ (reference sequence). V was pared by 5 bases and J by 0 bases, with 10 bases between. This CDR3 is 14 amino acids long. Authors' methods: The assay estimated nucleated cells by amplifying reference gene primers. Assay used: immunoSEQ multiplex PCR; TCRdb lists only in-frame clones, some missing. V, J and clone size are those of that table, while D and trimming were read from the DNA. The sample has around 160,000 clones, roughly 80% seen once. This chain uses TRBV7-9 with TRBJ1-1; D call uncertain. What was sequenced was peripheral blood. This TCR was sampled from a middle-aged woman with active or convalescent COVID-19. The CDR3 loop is CASSPPGVNTEAFF. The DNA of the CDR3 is TGTGCCAGCAGCCCCCCGGGTGTGAACACTGAAGCTTTCTTT.